The rows below give T cell receptor beta chains drawn from one sample of a study of regulatory T cells in long-lasting Graves disease. One entry per CDR3 protein results from TCRdb running MiXCR on the multiplex PCR reads. The sample carries 300,000 to 400,000 distinct CDR3 sequences, about 18% recorded once. The sequenced sample was peripheral blood mononuclear cells (PBMCs), obtained at new diagnosis, from a patient treated with antithyroid drugs. These receptors originate from a female donor with Graves disease. Both conserved end residues are part of each CDR3.

cdr3_aa: CASRRLADGLGTQYF; v_call: TRBV6-2/TRBV6-3; j_call: TRBJ2-5
cdr3_aa: CASLRDTAPFGTEAFF; v_call: TRBV11-2; j_call: TRBJ1-1
cdr3_aa: CASSPQGGNAEAFF; v_call: TRBV28; j_call: TRBJ1-1
cdr3_aa: CASSFGQGVGDTF; v_call: TRBV7-2; j_call: TRBJ1-2
cdr3_aa: CASSEPPADIQYF; v_call: TRBV2; j_call: TRBJ2-4
cdr3_aa: CASSSRNQPQHF; v_call: TRBV12-3/TRBV12-4; j_call: TRBJ1-5
cdr3_aa: CASSSIGPSGSTNEQFF; v_call: TRBV27; j_call: TRBJ2-1
cdr3_aa: CSVVWDRGYNEQFF; v_call: TRBV29-1; j_call: TRBJ2-1
cdr3_aa: CSASDLAVYPYNEQFF; v_call: TRBV20-1; j_call: TRBJ2-1
cdr3_aa: CASDQGYRDRGLGLETQYF; v_call: TRBV2; j_call: TRBJ2-5
cdr3_aa: CASSYPVTGDHYGYTF; v_call: TRBV6-7; j_call: TRBJ1-2
cdr3_aa: CASGLAGNYGYTF; v_call: TRBV12-5; j_call: TRBJ1-2
cdr3_aa: CASSLGDAAMYLCATRDSYEQYF; v_call: TRBV19; j_call: TRBJ2-7
cdr3_aa: CASSGGVETQYF; v_call: TRBV2; j_call: TRBJ2-5
cdr3_aa: CASRLGWGGVGDGYTF; v_call: TRBV27; j_call: TRBJ1-2
cdr3_aa: CASSFPGNEQFF; v_call: TRBV12-3/TRBV12-4; j_call: TRBJ2-1
cdr3_aa: CASSQEDLIIAKNIQYF; v_call: TRBV3-1; j_call: TRBJ2-4
cdr3_aa: CASSLIPGIGLNTEAFF; v_call: TRBV7-3; j_call: TRBJ1-1
cdr3_aa: CASSERTGDDEQFF; v_call: TRBV10-2; j_call: TRBJ2-1
cdr3_aa: CAISESEGAVGYTF; v_call: TRBV10-3; j_call: TRBJ1-2
cdr3_aa: CASSMVPAGTQYF; v_call: TRBV19; j_call: TRBJ2-3
cdr3_aa: CASSLLGVNYGYTF; v_call: TRBV28; j_call: TRBJ1-2
cdr3_aa: CASSVEVGYEQYF; v_call: TRBV6-1; j_call: TRBJ2-7
cdr3_aa: CASSLVPDEQYF; v_call: TRBV11-1; j_call: TRBJ2-7
cdr3_aa: CATSDPTGGRKNIQYF; v_call: TRBV24-1; j_call: TRBJ2-4
cdr3_aa: CAISDRGETANTGELFF; v_call: TRBV10-3; j_call: TRBJ2-2
cdr3_aa: CASSGQRAWGKTQYF; v_call: TRBV11-3; j_call: TRBJ2-5
cdr3_aa: CASSKASGLSNQPQHF; v_call: TRBV7-9; j_call: TRBJ1-5
cdr3_aa: CASSDASGRADEQYF; v_call: TRBV6-1; j_call: TRBJ2-7
cdr3_aa: CASSLESGNTGELFF; v_call: TRBV5-1; j_call: TRBJ2-2
cdr3_aa: CATSFRTGGSAEAFF; v_call: TRBV15; j_call: TRBJ1-1
cdr3_aa: CASSTGTGGFGYTF; v_call: TRBV28; j_call: TRBJ1-2
cdr3_aa: CASSGRQGLGENEQYF; v_call: TRBV7-9; j_call: TRBJ2-7
cdr3_aa: CASSADQGRGETQYF; v_call: TRBV9; j_call: TRBJ2-5
cdr3_aa: CANRQGAGELFF; v_call: TRBV12-3/TRBV12-4; j_call: TRBJ2-2
cdr3_aa: CSAPPLGEADTQYF; v_call: TRBV20-1; j_call: TRBJ2-3
cdr3_aa: CASFSGGLGEQYF; v_call: TRBV7-3; j_call: TRBJ2-7
cdr3_aa: CASSRKTGWGDTQYF; v_call: TRBV19; j_call: TRBJ2-3
cdr3_aa: CASSLDRVSTDTQYF; v_call: TRBV6-2/TRBV6-3; j_call: TRBJ2-3
cdr3_aa: CASRYSVSSGWDEQFF; v_call: TRBV6-5; j_call: TRBJ2-1
cdr3_aa: CASSPDRTETFF; v_call: TRBV18; j_call: TRBJ1-1
cdr3_aa: CASRKDGFQNTEAFF; v_call: TRBV6-1; j_call: TRBJ1-1
cdr3_aa: CASRPSGDLNEQYF; v_call: TRBV11-2; j_call: TRBJ2-7
cdr3_aa: CASSTTGVGGELFF; v_call: TRBV19; j_call: TRBJ2-2
cdr3_aa: CASSLTNTGNTIYF; v_call: TRBV11-1; j_call: TRBJ1-3
cdr3_aa: CATSDNGQGAYEQYF; v_call: TRBV24-1; j_call: TRBJ2-7
cdr3_aa: CASSLDSGRGNEQYF; v_call: TRBV7-9; j_call: TRBJ2-7
cdr3_aa: CASRPANGYQPQHF; v_call: TRBV7-2; j_call: TRBJ1-5
cdr3_aa: CASSLPGLRTTDTQYF; v_call: TRBV7-9; j_call: TRBJ2-3
cdr3_aa: CASSSLHPPLYRLFF; v_call: TRBV7-8; j_call: TRBJ1-4
cdr3_aa: CSARGSASEGNEQFF; v_call: TRBV20-1; j_call: TRBJ2-1
cdr3_aa: CASSLEPGQGNIQYF; v_call: TRBV5-1; j_call: TRBJ2-4
cdr3_aa: CASGPSGAQPQHF; v_call: TRBV6-1; j_call: TRBJ1-5